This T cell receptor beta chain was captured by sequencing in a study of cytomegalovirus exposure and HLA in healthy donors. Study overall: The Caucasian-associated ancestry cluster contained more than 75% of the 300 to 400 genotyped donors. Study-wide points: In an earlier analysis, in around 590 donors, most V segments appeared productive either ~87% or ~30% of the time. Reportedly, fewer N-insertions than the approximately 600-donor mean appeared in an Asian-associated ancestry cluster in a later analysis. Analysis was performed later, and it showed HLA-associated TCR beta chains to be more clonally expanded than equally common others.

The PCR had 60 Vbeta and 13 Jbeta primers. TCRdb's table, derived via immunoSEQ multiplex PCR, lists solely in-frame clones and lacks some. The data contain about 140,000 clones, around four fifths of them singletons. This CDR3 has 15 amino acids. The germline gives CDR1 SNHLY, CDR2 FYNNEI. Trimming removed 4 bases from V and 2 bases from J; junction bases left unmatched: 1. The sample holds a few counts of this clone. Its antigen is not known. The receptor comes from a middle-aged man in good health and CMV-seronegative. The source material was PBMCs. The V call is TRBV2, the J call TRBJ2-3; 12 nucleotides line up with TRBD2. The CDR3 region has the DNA TGTGCCAGCAGTGGACTAGCGGGAGCCACAGATACGCAGTATTTT. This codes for CASSGLAGATDTQYF.